A selection of T cell receptor beta chains follows, all from one sample in a study of CD8 T cells in ankylosing spondylitis. TCRdb reprocessed the 5' RACE reads via MiXCR and lists one record per CDR3 protein. The sample yields about 450,000 distinct CDR3 sequences, more than 25% seen once. The sequencing input was blood, either unsorted or a sorted T cell fraction (not recorded which). The receptors were gathered from a male donor with ankylosing spondylitis. The CDR3 runs from the conserved cysteine through the conserved F or W. Fields, in order: clone size, V gene, D gene, J gene, CDR3 DNA, CDR3 protein. A D gene is named only where the DNA matches it firmly. Not every row has a clone size; where given, it reads once, few, many or a size class.

many,TRBV6-1,-,TRBJ1-1,TGTGCCAGCAGTGAAATCTACGATATGGCGGGAGGGGGTACTGAAGCTTTCTTT,CASSEIYDMAGGGTEAFF
-,TRBV5-5,-,TRBJ1-4,TGTGCCAGCAGCTTTTCCAGGGGCTTTGATGAAAAACTGTTTTTT,CASSFSRGFDEKLFF
few,TRBV2,-,TRBJ2-5,TGTGCCAGCAGTAAACTAGCCGTAGAAGAGACCCAGTACTTC,CASSKLAVEETQYF
-,TRBV7-2,-,TRBJ2-2,TGTGCCAGCAGAATAACACCGGGGGAGCTGTTTTTT,CASRITPGELFF
many,TRBV7-9,-,TRBJ1-1,TGTGCCAGCAGCCCCCAAAGTTCGACTGAAGCTTTCTTT,CASSPQSSTEAFF
few,TRBV14,-,TRBJ2-3,TGTGCCAGCGCCATCTCCGCGGGACCCGCAGATACGCAGTATTTT,CASAISAGPADTQYF
few,TRBV5-1,TRBD1,TRBJ2-1,TGCGCCAGCAGCACAACAGGGGACCGGAATGAGCAGTTCTTC,CASSTTGDRNEQFF
many,TRBV12-3/TRBV12-4,TRBD2,TRBJ2-1,TGTGCCAGCATCCTCCAAGCGGGAGTCTCCTACAATGAGCAGTTCTTC,CASILQAGVSYNEQFF
-,TRBV28,-,TRBJ2-1,TGTGCCAGCAGTTCACTGGACGTCAATGAGCAGTTCTTC,CASSSLDVNEQFF
few,TRBV5-1,TRBD1,TRBJ2-2,TGCGCCAGCAGCACCCGACAGGGGAACACCGGGGAGCTGTTTTTT,CASSTRQGNTGELFF
-,TRBV12-3/TRBV12-4,TRBD1,TRBJ1-5,TGTGCCAGCAGCAGACAGGGTGCGGATCAGCCCCAGCATTTT,CASSRQGADQPQHF
few,TRBV24-1,TRBD2,TRBJ2-1,TGTGCCACCAGTGACTCTACTAGCGGTAACCGCCACAATGAGCAGTTCTTC,CATSDSTSGNRHNEQFF
-,TRBV5-6,-,TRBJ1-5,TGTGCCAGCAGCCTCTTGGGACAAAATCAGCCCCAGCATTTT,CASSLLGQNQPQHF
-,TRBV5-8,TRBD1,TRBJ1-5,TGTGCCAGCAGCTTGAACAGGGGGCTCGGGAACAATCAGCCCCAGCATTTT,CASSLNRGLGNNQPQHF
-,TRBV5-1,-,TRBJ1-4,TGCGCCAGCAGCTCGACTTGGGATGAAAAACTGTTTTTT,CASSSTWDEKLFF
few,TRBV7-2,-,TRBJ2-7,TGTGCCAGCAGCCTCCCCTCCTACGAGCAGTACTTC,CASSLPSYEQYF